The 23 T cell receptor beta chains given below trace back to one sample, sequenced in a study of beta chain features in type 1 diabetes. Study outcomes and limitations: Across all four CD4+ subsets, people with type 1 diabetes showed modestly shorter TCRB CDR3s.

The sequenced template was cDNA made from the entire isolated RNA. Assay: immunoSEQ multiplex PCR; the TCRdb copy retains only in-frame clones and omits some. The sample includes some 150,000 clones, around 9% of them seen just once. Their cognate antigens are unknown. Sequenced material: central memory CD4+ T cells from blood. The receptors shown here come from a woman in her 30s with type 1 diabetes.

The J gene is TRBJ1-2, the V gene TRBV5-4; TRBD1 matches 8 bases. V shed 4 bases and J 8 bases; nucleotides not matched to a gene: 10. CDR3 length: 14 amino acids. The germline CDR1 and CDR2 sequences are SGHNT and YYREEE (reference sequence). CDR3 region: CASSTDRARAGYTF. In DNA, the CDR3 is TGTGCCAGCAGCACGGACAGGGCGCGAGCCGGCTACACCTTC.

The chain uses TRBV6-6 and TRBJ2-5; TRBD2 aligns across 10 bases. The V gene's germline CDR1 is MNHNY and CDR2 SVGAGI (reference sequence). The CDR3 has 12 residues. V lost 11 bases to trimming and J lost 7 bases; unmatched junction nucleotides: 7. CDR3 amino acids: CAGAGGPGTQYF. DNA of the CDR3: TGTGCCGGAGCGGGAGGGCCGGGGACCCAGTACTTC.

The J gene is TRBJ2-5, the V gene TRBV30, with 12 bases fitting TRBD1. CDR1 is GTSNPN, CDR2 SVGIG, per germline (reference sequence). This CDR3 is built from 15 residues. V trimming: 4 bases; J trimming: 5 bases; junction bases outside the gene matches: 8. The CDR3 reads CAWTRDRGRQETQYF. The CDR3 DNA reads TGTGCCTGGACTCGGGACAGGGGGCGCCAGGAGACCCAGTACTTC.

This chain connects TRBV5-1 to TRBJ2-7; 13 bases fit TRBD2. V lost 4 bases and J lost 6; bases outside the gene matches: 4. Germline V gene lookup returns CDR1 SGHRS and CDR2 YFSETQ. CDR3 size: 14 residues. CDR3 region: CASSAGTSGTEQYF. For the CDR3, the DNA is TGCGCCAGCAGCGCCGGGACTAGCGGGACCGAGCAGTACTTC. The variable domain in full, with the rest retrieved from reference TRBV5-1 and TRBJ2-7, is KAGVTQTPRYLIKTRGQQVTLSCSPISGHRSVSWYQQTPGQGLQFLFEYFSETQRNKGNFPGRFSGRQFSNSRSEMNVSTLELGDSALYLCASSAGTSGTEQYFGPGTRLTVT.

This clone was seen a handful of times. The chain joins TRBV7-9 to TRBJ2-7; TRBD2 aligns across 13 bases. This CDR3 spans 17 amino acids. J lost 5 bases, V lost 6 bases, and 13 bases had no gene match. Germline CDR1 and CDR2: SEHNR and FQNEAQ (reference sequence). The CDR3 reads CASRDDSGLAGVHEQYF. CDR3 in DNA: TGTGCCAGCAGGGATGACAGCGGACTAGCGGGAGTCCACGAGCAGTACTTC.

As concerns this clone: Other DNA sequences in the same sample also yield this CDR3. The rearrangement links TRBV7-9 to TRBJ1-4, with D possibly being TRBD1 (6 bases). V lost 1 base, J lost 3 bases, and 9 bases lay in between. Germline V gene sequence: CDR1 SEHNR, CDR2 FQNEAQ (reference sequence). This CDR3 region has 15 residues. The CDR3 is CASSLVTGANEKLFF. The CDR3 coding sequence is TGTGCCAGCAGCTTAGTGACAGGAGCTAATGAAAAACTGTTTTTT.

This clone was found a few times. The J gene is TRBJ2-3, the V gene TRBV29-1, with a tentative D call TRBD2 (6 bases). V lost 4 bases and J 4 bases, leaving 12 bases between the germline ends. The CDR3 totals 13 residues. Looked up from germline, CDR1 is SQVTM and CDR2 is ANQGSEA. The CDR3 DNA follows: TGCAGCGTTGTGGGGACTGTCCCAGATACGCAGTATTTT. Amino acid sequence: CSVVGTVPDTQYF.

This clone was observed a handful of times. The chain couples TRBV6-6 to TRBJ2-7; no reliable D call. This CDR3 comprises 15 residues. Germline V CDR1 and CDR2: MNHNY, SVGAGI (reference sequence). V was pared by 4 bases and J by 6 bases, with 19 bases between. The CDR3 loop is CASSSTTRGVAEQYF. The DNA of the CDR3 is TGTGCCAGCAGTTCGACGACCCGTGGAGTCGCCGAGCAGTACTTC.

This clone was seen a handful of times. The chain couples TRBV9 to TRBJ2-7, with 9 nucleotides matching TRBD1. The germline gives CDR1 SGDLS, CDR2 YYNGEE. Trimming took 0 bases from V and 3 from J; bases not matched to a gene: 4. The CDR3 length is 15 residues. CDR3 region: CASSVGGQGNYEQYF. The CDR3 bases are TGTGCCAGCAGCGTAGGGGGACAGGGTAACTACGAGCAGTACTTC.

This chain uses TRBV29-1 with TRBJ2-7, with 7 bases fitting TRBD2. The ends lost 6 bases at V and 6 bases at J; junction bases unmatched: 11. The CDR3 has 13 residues. Germline V gives CDR1 SQVTM, CDR2 ANQGSEA. DNA for the CDR3: TGCAGCGTGGGAGGGACGGGTGAGTTCGAGCAGTACTTC. Protein sequence: CSVGGTGEFEQYF.

This clone showed up just a few times. This rearrangement joins TRBV19 to TRBJ2-1, with 9 bases identical to TRBD1. CDR3 length: 15 amino acids. Germline V gives CDR1 LNHDA, CDR2 SQIVND (reference sequence). Losses at the gene ends were 4 bases for V and 3 bases for J; bases not matched to a gene: 4. The CDR3 DNA is TGTGCCAGTAGTAATCCGGGACAGGGCTACAATGAGCAGTTCTTC. This encodes CASSNPGQGYNEQFF.

This sequence joins TRBV14 and TRBJ2-5, with D unclear. The CDR3 is 13 amino acids. V dropped 2 bases and J dropped 0 bases, with 4 bases sitting between them. Germline CDR1 is SGHDN and CDR2 is FVKESK. In DNA, the CDR3 is TGTGCCAGCAGCCAATTTAACCAAGAGACCCAGTACTTC. This encodes CASSQFNQETQYF.

This clone was observed a few times. The CDR3 loop reads CASSEGYEQYF. The CDR3 region has the DNA TGCGCCAGCAGCGAGGGTTACGAGCAGTACTTC. The chain uses TRBV5-1 and TRBJ2-7, with D possibly being TRBD2 (5 bases). Between the trimmed V and J ends, which lost 4 bases and 4 bases, there was a span of 6 bases. The CDR3 totals 11 residues. Per the germline V gene, CDR1 is SGHRS and CDR2 is YFSETQ.

This clone was seen only a few times. The chain carries TRBV9 and TRBJ1-1; the D is unclear. The CDR3 has 14 residues. The germline V gene encodes CDR1 SGDLS and CDR2 YYNGEE. Trimming removed 4 bases from V and 4 bases from J, with 14 bases in between. The CDR3 is CASSRLSGSTEAFF. As DNA, the CDR3 is TGTGCCAGCAGCCGCCTCTCGGGGAGCACTGAAGCTTTCTTT.

This clone has just a few counts. This chain joins TRBV4-2 and TRBJ2-2; TRBD1 matches 8 bases. Germline loops: CDR1 LGHNA, CDR2 YNFKEQ. This CDR3 is built from 17 residues. V trimming: 0 bases; J trimming: 7 bases; junction bases outside the gene matches: 10. For the CDR3, the DNA is TGTGCCAGCAGCCAAGATCCCCAGGGGGCGCTGATCGGGGAGCTGTTTTTT. Protein: CASSQDPQGALIGELFF.

The V call is TRBV19, the J call TRBJ2-2; D is ambiguous. This CDR3 spans 16 amino acids. V lost 5 bases and J lost 0, with 13 bases in between. Germline assignment: CDR1 LNHDA and CDR2 SQIVND (reference sequence). CDR3 sequence (DNA): TGTGCCAGTAGTTTTGACACCCCGCCGAACACCGGGGAGCTGTTTTTT. Translating gives CASSFDTPPNTGELFF.

The J gene is TRBJ2-1, the V gene TRBV28; 15 bases line up with TRBD2. Germline-derived CDR1 and CDR2 are MDHEN and SYDVKM. The CDR3 totals 16 residues. With V trimmed by 7 bases and J by 9 bases, 10 bases remained unmatched. CDR3 nucleotide sequence: TGTGCCAGCACCCGAGGAGGACTAGCGGGGGGGCGTGAGCAGTTCTTC. Translating it yields CASTRGGLAGGREQFF.

The sample holds many counts of this clone. This rearrangement joins TRBV7-2 to TRBJ2-3, with 7 bases matching TRBD2. Trimming took 3 bases from V and 4 from J; bases not matched to a gene: 10. CDR1 is SGHTA, CDR2 FQGNSA, per germline. This CDR3 region has 16 residues. In DNA, the CDR3 is TGTGCCAGCAGCTTGAACGGGGGGAGTTCCGCAGATACGCAGTATTTT. Translation gives CASSLNGGSSADTQYF.

The chain joins TRBV5-1 to TRBJ1-5, with 10 nucleotides matching TRBD1. V lost 0 bases, J lost 2 bases, and 2 bases stayed unmatched. Germline CDR1 reads SGHRS; CDR2 reads YFSETQ. The CDR3 consists of 16 residues. The CDR3 DNA reads as TGCGCCAGCAGCTTGGGCGGGACAGGGGGCAATCAGCCCCAGCATTTT. This encodes CASSLGGTGGNQPQHF.

The sample holds a few counts of this clone. The genes are TRBV7-2 and TRBJ1-1; D unresolved. The CDR3 has 13 amino acids. Germline values: CDR1 SGHTA, CDR2 FQGNSA. The ends were cut back, 4 bases at V and 7 bases at J, with 13 bases in the middle. The CDR3 nucleotides read TGTGCCAGCAGCTCAGACGAGGGATTTGAAGCTTTCTTT. It is translated as CASSSDEGFEAFF. The complete variable domain, with remaining parts taken from reference TRBV7-2 and TRBJ1-1, reads GAGVSQSPSNKVTEKGKDVELRCDPISGHTALYWYRQSLGQGLEFLIYFQGNSAPDKSGLPSDRFSAERTGGSVSTLTIQRTQQEDSAVYLCASSSDEGFEAFFGQGTRLTVV.

This clone was detected ten times or more. The chain carries TRBV9 and TRBJ2-2; D remains unclear. The CDR3 totals 16 residues. CDR1 and CDR2 (germline): SGDLS, YYNGEE. V gave up 4 bases and J gave up 3 bases, with 16 bases separating them. The CDR3 DNA reads TGTGCCAGCAGCCTTGAGCTCGGTACCGACACCGGGGAGCTGTTTTTT. This gives the protein CASSLELGTDTGELFF.

This clone was found a few times. The chain combines TRBV5-1 with TRBJ2-3, with 8 bases that match TRBD2. The CDR3 extends over 16 amino acids. Trimming removed 0 bases from V and 2 bases from J; junction bases left unmatched: 5. Germline CDR1 reads SGHRS; CDR2 reads YFSETQ. This CDR3 is CASSLEVAGNTDTQYF. CDR3 bases: TGCGCCAGCAGCTTGGAGGTAGCGGGAAACACAGATACGCAGTATTTT.

This clone has only a few counts. The chain uses TRBV15 and TRBJ1-2, with 12 bases identical to TRBD1. The J segment lost 4 bases and the V segment lost 5 bases, leaving 5 bases of the junction unmatched. Germline V gene sequence: CDR1 LNHNV, CDR2 YYDKDF (reference sequence). This CDR3 contains 15 residues. CDR3 amino acids: CATSSGTGGSYGYTF. The CDR3 coding sequence is TGTGCCACCAGCTCCGGGACAGGGGGCTCCTATGGCTACACCTTC.